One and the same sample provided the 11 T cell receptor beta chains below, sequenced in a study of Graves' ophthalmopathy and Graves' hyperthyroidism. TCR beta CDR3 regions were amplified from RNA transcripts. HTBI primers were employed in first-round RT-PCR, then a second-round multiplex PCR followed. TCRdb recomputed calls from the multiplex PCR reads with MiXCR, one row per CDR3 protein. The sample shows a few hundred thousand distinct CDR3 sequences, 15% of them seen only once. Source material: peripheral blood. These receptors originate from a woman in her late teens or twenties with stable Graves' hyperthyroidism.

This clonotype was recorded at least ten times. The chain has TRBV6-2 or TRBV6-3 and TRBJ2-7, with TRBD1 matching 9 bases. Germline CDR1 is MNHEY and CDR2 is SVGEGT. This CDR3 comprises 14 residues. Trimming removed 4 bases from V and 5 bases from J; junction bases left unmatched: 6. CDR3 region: CASSWDRAYDEQYF. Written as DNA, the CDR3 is TGTGCCAGCAGTTGGGACAGGGCATACGACGAGCAGTACTTC.

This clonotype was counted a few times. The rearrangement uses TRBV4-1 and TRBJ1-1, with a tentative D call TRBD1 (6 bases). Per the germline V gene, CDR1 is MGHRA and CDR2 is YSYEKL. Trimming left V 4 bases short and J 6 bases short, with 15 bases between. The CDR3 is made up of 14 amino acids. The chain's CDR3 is CASSRLQGSPEAFF. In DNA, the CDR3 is TGCGCCAGCAGCCGGCTACAGGGTTCTCCTGAAGCTTTCTTT.

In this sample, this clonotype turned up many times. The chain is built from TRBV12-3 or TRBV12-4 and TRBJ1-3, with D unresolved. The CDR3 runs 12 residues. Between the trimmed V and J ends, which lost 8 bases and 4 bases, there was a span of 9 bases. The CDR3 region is CASCRAGNTIYF. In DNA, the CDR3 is TGTGCCAGCTGCCGTGCCGGAAACACCATATATTTT.

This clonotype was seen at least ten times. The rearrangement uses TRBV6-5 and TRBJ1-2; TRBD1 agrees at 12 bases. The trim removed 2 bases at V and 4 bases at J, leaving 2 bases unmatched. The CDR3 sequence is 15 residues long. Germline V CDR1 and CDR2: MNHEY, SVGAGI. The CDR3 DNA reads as TGTGCCAGCAGTTACGCGGGACAGGGGGCCTATGGCTACACCTTC. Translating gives CASSYAGQGAYGYTF.

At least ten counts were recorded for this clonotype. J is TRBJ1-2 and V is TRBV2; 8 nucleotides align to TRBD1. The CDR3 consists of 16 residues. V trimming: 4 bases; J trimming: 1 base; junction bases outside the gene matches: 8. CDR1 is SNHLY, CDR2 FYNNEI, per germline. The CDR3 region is CASSGRDRIFNYGYTF. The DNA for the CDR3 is TGTGCCAGCAGTGGGCGGGACAGGATTTTTAACTATGGCTACACCTTC.

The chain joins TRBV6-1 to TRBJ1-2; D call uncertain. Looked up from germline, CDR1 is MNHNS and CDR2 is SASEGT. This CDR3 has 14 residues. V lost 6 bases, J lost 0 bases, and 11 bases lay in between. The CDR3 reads CASRQDPANYGYTF. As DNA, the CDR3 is TGTGCCAGCAGGCAGGACCCAGCTAACTATGGCTACACCTTC.

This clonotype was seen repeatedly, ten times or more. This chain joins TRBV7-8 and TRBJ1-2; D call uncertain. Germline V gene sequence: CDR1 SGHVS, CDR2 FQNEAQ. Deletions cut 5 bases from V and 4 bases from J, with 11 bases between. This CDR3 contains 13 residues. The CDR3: CASSLDEVYGYTF. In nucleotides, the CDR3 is TGTGCCAGCAGCCTGGACGAGGTCTATGGCTACACCTTC.

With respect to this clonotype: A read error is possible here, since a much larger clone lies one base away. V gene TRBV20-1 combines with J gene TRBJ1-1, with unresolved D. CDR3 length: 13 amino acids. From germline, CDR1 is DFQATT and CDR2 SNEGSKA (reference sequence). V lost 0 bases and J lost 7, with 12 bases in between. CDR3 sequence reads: CSARDQIRNEAFF. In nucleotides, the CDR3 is TGCAGTGCTAGAGATCAGATCCGGAATGAAGCTTTCTTT.

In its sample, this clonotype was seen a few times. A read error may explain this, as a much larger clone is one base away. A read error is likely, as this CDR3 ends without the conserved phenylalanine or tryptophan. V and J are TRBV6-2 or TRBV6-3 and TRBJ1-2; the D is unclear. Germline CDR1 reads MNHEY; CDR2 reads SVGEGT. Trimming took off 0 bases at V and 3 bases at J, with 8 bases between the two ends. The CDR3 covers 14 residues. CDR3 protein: CASSYSRGDYGYTS. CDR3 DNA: TGTGCCAGCAGTTACTCAAGAGGTGACTATGGCTACACCTCC.

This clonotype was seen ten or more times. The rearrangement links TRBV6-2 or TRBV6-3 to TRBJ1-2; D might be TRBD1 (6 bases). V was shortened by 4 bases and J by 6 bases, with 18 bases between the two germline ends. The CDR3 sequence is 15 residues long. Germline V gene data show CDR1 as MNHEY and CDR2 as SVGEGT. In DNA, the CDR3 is TGTGCCAGCAGTTGGGCAGGAGGGGGGAAGGATGGCTACACCTTC. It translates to CASSWAGGGKDGYTF.

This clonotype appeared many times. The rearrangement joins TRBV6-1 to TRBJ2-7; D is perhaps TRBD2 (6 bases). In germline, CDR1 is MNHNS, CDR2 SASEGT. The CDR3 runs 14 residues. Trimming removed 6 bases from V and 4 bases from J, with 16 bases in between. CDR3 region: CASRAAGLSYEQYF. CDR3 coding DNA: TGTGCCAGCAGGGCAGCAGGACTATCGTACGAGCAGTACTTC.